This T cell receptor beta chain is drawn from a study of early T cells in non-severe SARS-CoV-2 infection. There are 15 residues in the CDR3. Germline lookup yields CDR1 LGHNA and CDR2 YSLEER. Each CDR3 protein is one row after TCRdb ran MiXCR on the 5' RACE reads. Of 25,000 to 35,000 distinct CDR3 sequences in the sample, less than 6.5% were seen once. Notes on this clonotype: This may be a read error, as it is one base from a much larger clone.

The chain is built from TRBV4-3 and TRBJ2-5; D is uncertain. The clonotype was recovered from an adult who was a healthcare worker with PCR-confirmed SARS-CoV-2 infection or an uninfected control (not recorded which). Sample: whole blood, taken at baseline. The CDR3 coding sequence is TGCGCCAGCAACCAAGAGCTCGCCTACTGGGAGACCCAGTACTTC. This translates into CASNQELAYWETQYF.